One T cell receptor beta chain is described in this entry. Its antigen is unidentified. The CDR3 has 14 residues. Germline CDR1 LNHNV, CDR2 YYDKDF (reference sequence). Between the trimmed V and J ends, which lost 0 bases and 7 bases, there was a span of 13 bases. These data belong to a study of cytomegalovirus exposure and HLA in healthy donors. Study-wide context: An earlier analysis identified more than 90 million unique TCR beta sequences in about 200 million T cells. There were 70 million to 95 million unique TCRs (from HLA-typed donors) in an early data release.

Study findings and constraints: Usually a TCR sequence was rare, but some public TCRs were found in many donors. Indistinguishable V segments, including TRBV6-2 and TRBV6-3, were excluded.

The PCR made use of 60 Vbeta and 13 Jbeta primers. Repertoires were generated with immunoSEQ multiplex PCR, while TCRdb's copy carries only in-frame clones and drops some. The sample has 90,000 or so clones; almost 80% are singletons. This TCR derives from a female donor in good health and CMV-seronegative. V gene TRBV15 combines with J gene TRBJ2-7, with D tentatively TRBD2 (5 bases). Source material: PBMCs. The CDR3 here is CATSRELLGREQYF. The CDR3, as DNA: TGTGCCACCAGCAGAGAGCTACTAGGGCGTGAGCAGTACTTC.